The clone carrying this TCR beta chain was counted at least ten times. The data were taken from a study of T-cell memory formation after mild COVID-19. The CDR3 has 13 amino acids. Germline CDR1 reads SGHRS; CDR2 reads YFSETQ. The V and J ends lost 5 bases and 4 bases respectively, with 11 bases between them. 5'RACE, which relied on constant-segment primers, yielded TCR alpha and TCR beta cDNA libraries carrying sample barcodes and UMIs. TCRdb used MiXCR to reprocess the 5' RACE reads, holding one entry per CDR3 protein. The table lists 280,000 or so distinct CDR3 sequences, more than 15% of them singletons.

The chain recombines TRBV5-1 with TRBJ2-3; tentatively, D is TRBD1 (6 bases). The TCR was taken from a man younger than 35 who had mild COVID-19 (a few samples of this study predate the infection). Cell type and time point are not known. Material: PBMCs or a T cell subset sorted from them (not recorded which). CDR3 in amino acids: CASSLQGADTQYF. CDR3 sequence (DNA): TGCGCCAGCAGTCTACAGGGCGCAGATACGCAGTATTTT.